This T cell receptor beta chain was identified in a study of OX40 agonist ivuxolimab in advanced cancers. Study findings and constraints: Some patients who did not respond also had low normalized T-cell clonal expansion. Specificity for antigen went undetermined in the expanded peripheral T cells.

With regard to this clone: The antigen remains unidentified.

Between the trimmed V and J ends, which lost 1 base and 0 bases, there was a span of 6 bases. The CDR3 has 14 amino acids. The germline CDR1 and CDR2 sequences are LNHDA and SQIVND (reference sequence). Data came from immunoSEQ multiplex PCR; TCRdb stores just in-frame clones and leaves some out. The sample carries 55,000 to 65,000 clones, about 80% recorded once. The material sequenced was CD4+ or CD8+ T cells sorted from blood, taken in a trial of the OX40 agonist ivuxolimab. The chain employs TRBV19 and TRBJ1-1; D gene unclear. The sequence came from an adult with an advanced solid tumor such as melanoma, head and neck, liver or kidney cancer. The CDR3 spells CASSIGTVNTEAFF. As DNA, the CDR3 is TGTGCCAGTAGTATAGGCACTGTGAACACTGAAGCTTTCTTT.